These 21 T cell receptor beta chains originate from one sample sequenced in a study of cytomegalovirus exposure and HLA in healthy donors. 13 Jbeta primers and 60 Vbeta primers were used for the PCR. The data were produced by immunoSEQ multiplex PCR, yet TCRdb's version contains in-frame clones alone and is incomplete. The table has about 160,000 clones, 60% to 80% seen once. The sample was PBMCs. The origin of the receptors is a male donor in good health and CMV-seronegative.

The V gene is TRBV5-6, the J gene TRBJ1-4; D unresolved. Trimming cost V 1 base and J 8 bases, with 12 bases left between them. Germline V gives CDR1 SGHDT, CDR2 YYEEEE. This CDR3 contains 14 residues. The CDR3 is CASSLSGSSEKLFF. The CDR3 coding sequence is TGTGCCAGCAGCTTGTCAGGATCGTCGGAAAAACTGTTTTTT.

The V call is TRBV15, the J call TRBJ2-7; D uncertain. The CDR3 contains 14 residues. The V gene's germline CDR1 is LNHNV and CDR2 YYDKDF (reference sequence). V lost 5 bases to trimming and J lost 1 base, with 12 bases between them. In DNA, the CDR3 is TGTGCCACCAGCCCAGACATCGGTTCCTACGAGCAGTACTTC. Encoded protein: CATSPDIGSYEQYF.

The chain is built from TRBV20-1 and TRBJ2-7; D gene unclear. V was cut by 4 bases and J by 4 bases, with 8 bases left in between. Germline V gene sequence: CDR1 DFQATT, CDR2 SNEGSKA (reference sequence). The CDR3 has 11 residues. The CDR3 nucleotides read TGCAGTGCTACCGAGATTTACGAGCAGTACTTC. This gives the protein CSATEIYEQYF.

The chain employs TRBV5-4 and TRBJ2-5; 9 nucleotides line up with TRBD1. This CDR3 contains 16 residues. The trim removed 3 bases at V and 4 bases at J, leaving 10 bases unmatched. The germline CDR1 and CDR2 sequences are SGHNT and YYREEE (reference sequence). The CDR3 protein is CASSWARTGEGETQYF. In DNA form, the CDR3 reads TGTGCCAGCAGCTGGGCGAGGACAGGGGAAGGAGAGACCCAGTACTTC.

CDR3 nucleotide sequence: TGTGCCAGCAGCTTAGCGCTCATCCGGGACAGGGGTGTCACAGATACGCAGTATTTT. This encodes CASSLALIRDRGVTDTQYF. The genes are TRBV7-9 and TRBJ2-3; 10 bases agree with TRBD1. Germline assignment: CDR1 SEHNR and CDR2 FQNEAQ (reference sequence). With V trimmed by 0 bases and J by 2 bases, 11 bases remained unmatched. CDR3 length equals 19 residues.

The chain joins TRBV28 to TRBJ2-3, with 11 positions matching TRBD1. Trimming took 6 bases from V and 5 from J; bases not matched to a gene: 4. Germline values: CDR1 MDHEN, CDR2 SYDVKM. The CDR3 loop spans 14 amino acids. CDR3 DNA: TGTGCCAGCAGGGGGACAGGGGGGAAAGATACGCAGTATTTT. Translated: CASRGTGGKDTQYF.

The genes are TRBV19 and TRBJ1-4; 9 bases match TRBD1. The CDR3 is 15 residues long. Germline V gives CDR1 LNHDA, CDR2 SQIVND (reference sequence). The V segment lost 9 bases and the J segment 0 bases; nucleotides outside the gene matches: 5. The chain's CDR3 is CASRDRDATNEKLFF. In DNA form, the CDR3 reads TGTGCCAGCCGGGACAGGGATGCAACTAATGAAAAACTGTTTTTT.

The chain couples TRBV4-1 to TRBJ1-6; D not resolved. Deletions cut 4 bases from V and 10 bases from J, with 14 bases between. CDR3 size: 14 residues. Germline CDR1 is MGHRA and CDR2 is YSYEKL. The CDR3 sequence: CASSPERVESPLHF. The CDR3 bases are TGCGCCAGCAGCCCTGAGAGGGTCGAGTCACCCCTCCACTTT.

The sample holds a few counts of this clone. A read error may produce the germline difference seen at one junction end. This chain uses TRBV7-9 with TRBJ2-6, with D maybe TRBD1 (6 bases). Germline V gene data show CDR1 as SEHNR and CDR2 as FQNEAQ (reference sequence). This CDR3 region has 18 residues. The CDR3 sequence: CSSSRRTVGDSGANVLTF. Here the CDR3 DNA reads TGTTCCAGCAGCCGACGGACAGTTGGGGACTCTGGGGCCAACGTCCTGACTTTC.

This rearrangement joins TRBV5-8 to TRBJ1-1, with D unclear. The CDR3 length is 14 residues. Looked up from germline, CDR1 is SGHTS and CDR2 is YDEGEE. The V end lost 6 bases, the J end lost 0 bases, and 12 bases lay between the germline ends. CDR3 nucleotides: TGTGCCAGCATAGGAGGGCCTTTGAACACTGAAGCTTTCTTT. This translates into CASIGGPLNTEAFF.

The rearrangement joins TRBV6-5 to TRBJ2-7; 7 bases are a match to TRBD2. The CDR3 runs 14 residues. The V segment lost 5 bases and the J segment 4 bases; nucleotides outside the gene matches: 8. Germline V gives CDR1 MNHEY, CDR2 SVGAGI. CDR3 sequence (DNA): TGTGCCAGCAGTCACGGGGGAGGGAAGTACGAGCAGTACTTC. As protein: CASSHGGGKYEQYF.

The chain employs TRBV15 and TRBJ2-3, with 7 bases aligning to TRBD1. J lost 4 bases, V lost 3 bases, and 13 bases had no gene match. The CDR3 length is 17 residues. Germline V gives CDR1 LNHNV, CDR2 YYDKDF (reference sequence). The CDR3 sequence: CATSSRMTGKGSDTQYF. The DNA of the CDR3 is TGTGCCACCAGCAGCCGAATGACAGGGAAAGGTTCAGATACGCAGTATTTT. The whole variable domain, filled in from reference TRBV15 and TRBJ2-3, reads DAMVIQNPRYQVTQFGKPVTLSCSQTLNHNVMYWYQQKSSQAPKLLFHYYDKDFNNEADTPDNFQSRRPNTSFCFLDIRSPGLGDTAMYLCATSSRMTGKGSDTQYFGPGTRLTVL.

V gene TRBV27 combines with J gene TRBJ2-7; D may be TRBD1 (6 bases). The V and J ends lost 6 bases and 2 bases respectively, with 14 bases between them. In germline, CDR1 is MNHEY, CDR2 SMNVEV (reference sequence). CDR3 size: 14 residues. CDR3 DNA: TGTGCCAGCAGATTTCATGACAGGCCCTACGAGCAGTACTTC. Translated, it gives CASRFHDRPYEQYF.

The chain recombines TRBV7-9 with TRBJ2-5; TRBD2 matches 9 bases. V was pared by 2 bases and J by 5 bases, with 6 bases of the junction left unmatched. Germline CDR1 and CDR2: SEHNR and FQNEAQ (reference sequence). This CDR3 has 15 amino acids. DNA of the CDR3: TGTGCCAGCAGCTTAATGGCGGGAGGGCCGGAGACCCAGTACTTC. Translation: CASSLMAGGPETQYF.

The CDR3 spells CASILRPNLAGELFF. The CDR3 bases are TGTGCCAGTATCCTGCGGCCTAATCTTGCCGGGGAGCTGTTTTTT. This chain joins TRBV19 and TRBJ2-2; D is ambiguous. V was pared by 7 bases and J by 6 bases, with 18 bases between. The CDR3 runs to 15 residues. Looked up from germline, CDR1 is LNHDA and CDR2 is SQIVND (reference sequence).

The V call is TRBV5-4, the J call TRBJ2-1; 10 bases match TRBD1. Germline trimming cut 4 bases from V and 4 bases from J; bases unmatched to any gene: 2. The CDR3 totals 14 residues. Germline V gene lookup returns CDR1 SGHNT and CDR2 YYREEE (reference sequence). The CDR3 DNA reads TGTGCCAGCAGCAAGGGACAGGGGTACAATGAGCAGTTCTTC. Translation gives CASSKGQGYNEQFF.

This sequence joins TRBV7-2 and TRBJ1-2; D is possibly TRBD1 (5 bases). CDR3 length: 14 residues. V lost 1 base and J lost 8, with 14 bases in between. CDR1 and CDR2 (germline): SGHTA, FQGNSA. The DNA of the CDR3 is TGTGCCAGCAGCTTAGAGGGGCCCGCGGGAGGCTACACCTTC. Translation: CASSLEGPAGGYTF.

CDR3 in DNA: TGTGCCAGAAGCTTAGAGTGGGACAGGGAGTCTACAGATACGCAGTATTTT. Translation: CARSLEWDRESTDTQYF. V gene TRBV7-5 combines with J gene TRBJ2-3; the table's D call of TRBD1 was not tested on the DNA. TRBV7-5 is noted as a pseudogene. This CDR3 is built from 17 residues.

In this sample, this clone turned up a few times. The chain links TRBV15 to TRBJ2-6; no clear D gene. CDR3 size: 17 residues. The germline gives CDR1 LNHNV, CDR2 YYDKDF (reference sequence). The V end was cut by 2 bases, the J end by 0 bases, with 11 bases between. CDR3 sequence (DNA): TGTGCCACCAGCAGACTACTACGGCCCTCTGGGGCCAACGTCCTGACTTTC. Translated: CATSRLLRPSGANVLTF.

The chain recombines TRBV7-9 with TRBJ1-2; 11 nucleotides agree with TRBD1. V lost 3 bases to trimming and J lost 3 bases; unmatched junction nucleotides: 3. The CDR3 contains 15 residues. Germline V gene lookup returns CDR1 SEHNR and CDR2 FQNEAQ (reference sequence). CDR3 bases: TGTGCCAGCAGCTTGGGACAGGGGGTCGACTATGGCTACACCTTC. Translating gives CASSLGQGVDYGYTF.

The rearrangement joins TRBV12-5 to TRBJ1-2; D is uncertain. Trimming removed 7 bases at V and 4 bases at J, with 10 bases between. This CDR3 region has 12 residues. The germline V gene encodes CDR1 LGHNT and CDR2 FRNRAP. CDR3 sequence: CASAGYGYGYTF. Written as DNA, the CDR3 is TGTGCTAGTGCCGGTTATGGCTATGGCTACACCTTC.